Listed below are T cell receptor beta chains from one sample, sequenced in a study of blood T cell repertoires in COVID-19. Clones were sequenced by immunoSEQ multiplex PCR, and TCRdb holds only the in-frame ones, with some missing. In the table there are some 70,000 clones, approximately 89% of which are singletons. The specimen was peripheral blood. The source is a man aged 45 to 65 with active COVID-19. Each CDR3 is given with its conserved first and last residue. Fields, in order: J gene, clone size, D gene, V gene, CDR3 protein. A D gene is named only where the DNA matches it firmly. Rows give clone size only sometimes, using once, few, many, or a class for an expanded clone.

J gene: TRBJ1-1; clone size: -; D gene: -; V gene: TRBV11-2; CDR3 protein: CASSADTMNTEAFF
J gene: TRBJ2-7; clone size: -; D gene: TRBD2; V gene: TRBV6-4; CDR3 protein: CASSEREGYEQYF
J gene: TRBJ1-1; clone size: -; D gene: TRBD1; V gene: TRBV14; CDR3 protein: CASSPGKGTAAPNTEAFF
J gene: TRBJ1-5; clone size: -; D gene: -; V gene: TRBV5-6; CDR3 protein: CASSLGAGQNQPQHF
J gene: TRBJ2-7; clone size: -; D gene: TRBD2; V gene: TRBV6-5; CDR3 protein: CASSYSRTSGGEQYF
J gene: TRBJ2-7; clone size: -; D gene: -; V gene: TRBV7-9; CDR3 protein: CASSLPGSYEQYF
J gene: TRBJ2-7; clone size: -; D gene: -; V gene: TRBV5-6; CDR3 protein: CASSRLGGGEYF
J gene: TRBJ1-1; clone size: -; D gene: -; V gene: TRBV7-8; CDR3 protein: CASSITRVMNTEAFF
J gene: TRBJ1-1; clone size: -; D gene: TRBD1; V gene: TRBV5-4; CDR3 protein: CASSTGTGIMNTEAFF
J gene: TRBJ1-1; clone size: -; D gene: TRBD1; V gene: TRBV4-1; CDR3 protein: CASSQGRQGAREAFF
J gene: TRBJ1-1; clone size: once; D gene: TRBD1; V gene: TRBV13; CDR3 protein: CASSIGQAYGNTEAFF
J gene: TRBJ2-1; clone size: -; D gene: TRBD2; V gene: TRBV9; CDR3 protein: CASSVALGGGGYNEQFF
J gene: TRBJ1-1; clone size: -; D gene: TRBD1; V gene: TRBV5-5; CDR3 protein: CASSRQGATGNTEAFF
J gene: TRBJ2-7; clone size: -; D gene: -; V gene: TRBV7-9; CDR3 protein: CASSSGGSVEQYF
J gene: TRBJ2-7; clone size: -; D gene: -; V gene: TRBV14; CDR3 protein: CASSEAGGNYEQYF
J gene: TRBJ1-2; clone size: few; D gene: TRBD1; V gene: TRBV6-1; CDR3 protein: CASSVDLGGRSYGYTF
J gene: TRBJ1-2; clone size: -; D gene: TRBD1; V gene: TRBV9; CDR3 protein: CASSGAQGGGYTF
J gene: TRBJ2-3; clone size: -; D gene: TRBD1; V gene: TRBV5-1; CDR3 protein: CASRPLTGDATQYF
J gene: TRBJ2-7; clone size: once; D gene: TRBD1; V gene: TRBV5-4; CDR3 protein: CASSLRQGIDEQYF
J gene: TRBJ1-6; clone size: once; D gene: -; V gene: TRBV5-1; CDR3 protein: CASSFFGTKNSPLHF
J gene: TRBJ2-7; clone size: -; D gene: -; V gene: TRBV21-1; CDR3 protein: CASSKAHRAGEGHEQYF
J gene: TRBJ1-5; clone size: -; D gene: TRBD1; V gene: TRBV7-2; CDR3 protein: CASSPGQGAGQPQHF
J gene: TRBJ1-5; clone size: -; D gene: -; V gene: TRBV2; CDR3 protein: CASSVDPGQPQHF
J gene: TRBJ1-4; clone size: -; D gene: TRBD1; V gene: TRBV2; CDR3 protein: CASKGTGGEKLFF
J gene: TRBJ1-2; clone size: once; D gene: TRBD1; V gene: TRBV18; CDR3 protein: CASSPFGQGSDYGYTF
J gene: TRBJ2-7; clone size: -; D gene: -; V gene: TRBV11-2; CDR3 protein: CASSLDFEQYF
J gene: TRBJ1-5; clone size: few; D gene: -; V gene: TRBV19; CDR3 protein: CASSIDLLGDQPQHF
J gene: TRBJ2-5; clone size: -; D gene: -; V gene: TRBV7-8; CDR3 protein: CASSSPGGTSRGPQYF
J gene: TRBJ2-3; clone size: -; D gene: -; V gene: TRBV7-2; CDR3 protein: CASSLVSWAGPTDTQYF
J gene: TRBJ1-2; clone size: -; D gene: TRBD1; V gene: TRBV5-4; CDR3 protein: CASSKGQGDYGYTF
J gene: TRBJ2-3; clone size: -; D gene: TRBD2; V gene: TRBV11-2; CDR3 protein: CASSPAGRGGLNTQYF